This TCR beta chain was documented in a study of blood T cell repertoires in COVID-19. Germline CDR1 MDHEN, CDR2 SYDVKM. Trimming stripped 6 bases from V and 8 bases from J, with 25 bases between. The CDR3 has 16 amino acids. As handled by the study authors: Amplification with reference gene primers provided the estimates of nucleated cell counts. Only in-frame clones appear in the TCRdb table, and some are missing; sequencing was by immunoSEQ multiplex PCR. V and J calls and clone size are given by that table; D and trimming were obtained from the DNA. The sample gives about 86,000 clones, roughly four fifths of which show up once; 1.2% is in the top ten. This clone appeared a few times.

Sequenced: peripheral blood. The TCR comes from a woman over 75 with acute or convalescent COVID-19. The chain couples TRBV28 to TRBJ1-2; D remains ambiguous. The CDR3 region is CASSQPNGLSLGGYTF. The CDR3 nucleotides are TGTGCCAGCAGCCAACCCAACGGACTCTCCTTGGGAGGCTACACCTTC.